This TCR beta chain comes out of a study of early T cells in non-severe SARS-CoV-2 infection. Whole-study findings and limits: Anti-spike CD8 responses were favored by VDJdb matching, which missed private and CD4 specificities.

cDNA molecules, individually, were tagged with unique molecular identifiers. TCRdb reprocessed the 5' RACE reads with MiXCR, giving one entry per CDR3 protein. The sample carries under 70,000 distinct CDR3 sequences, roughly an eighth recorded once. In this sample, this clonotype turned up many times. No antigen is known for it. The V and J ends lost 5 bases and 4 bases, in that order; junction bases with no gene match: 12. CDR1 is SGHTA, CDR2 FQGTGA, per germline. The CDR3 is 16 amino acids. The rearrangement links TRBV7-3 to TRBJ2-5, with 8 bases that match TRBD1. The TCR comes from an adult who was a healthcare worker with PCR-confirmed SARS-CoV-2 infection or an uninfected control (not recorded which). Sequencing was performed on whole blood. Here the CDR3 reads CASSPGQGGVAETQYF. The CDR3 bases are TGTGCCAGCAGCCCCGGACAGGGAGGCGTAGCAGAGACCCAGTACTTC.